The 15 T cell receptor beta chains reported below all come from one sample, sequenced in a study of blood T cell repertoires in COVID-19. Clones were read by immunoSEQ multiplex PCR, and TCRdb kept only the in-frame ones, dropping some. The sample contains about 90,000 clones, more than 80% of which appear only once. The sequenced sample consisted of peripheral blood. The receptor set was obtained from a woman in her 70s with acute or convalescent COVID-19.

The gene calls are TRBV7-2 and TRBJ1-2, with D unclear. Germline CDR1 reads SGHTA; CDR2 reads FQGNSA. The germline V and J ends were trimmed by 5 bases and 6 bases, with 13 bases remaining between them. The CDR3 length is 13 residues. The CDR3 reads CASSLSSVHGYTF. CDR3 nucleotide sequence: TGTGCCAGCAGCCTTAGTTCGGTACATGGCTACACCTTC.

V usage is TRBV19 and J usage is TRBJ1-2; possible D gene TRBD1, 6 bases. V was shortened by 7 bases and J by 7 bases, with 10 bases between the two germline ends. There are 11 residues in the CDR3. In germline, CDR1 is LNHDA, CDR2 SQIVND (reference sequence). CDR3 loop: CASNWGPGYTF. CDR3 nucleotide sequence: TGTGCCAGTAACTGGGGGCCTGGCTACACCTTC.

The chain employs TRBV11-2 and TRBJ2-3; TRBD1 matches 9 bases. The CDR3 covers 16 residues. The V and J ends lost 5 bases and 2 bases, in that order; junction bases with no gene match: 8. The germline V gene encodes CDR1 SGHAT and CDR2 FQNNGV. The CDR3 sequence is CASSPGQGWFTDTQYF. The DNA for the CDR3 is TGTGCCAGCAGCCCAGGACAGGGGTGGTTCACAGATACGCAGTATTTT. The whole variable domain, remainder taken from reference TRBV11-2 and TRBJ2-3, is EAGVAQSPRYKIIEKRQSVAFWCNPISGHATLYWYQQILGQGPKLLIQFQNNGVVDDSQLPKDRFSAERLKGVDSTLKIQPAKLEDSAVYLCASSPGQGWFTDTQYFGPGTRLTVL.

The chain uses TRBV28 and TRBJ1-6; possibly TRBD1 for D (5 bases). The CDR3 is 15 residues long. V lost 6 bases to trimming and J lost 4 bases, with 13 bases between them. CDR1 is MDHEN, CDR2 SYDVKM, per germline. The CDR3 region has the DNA TGTGCCAGCAGGGATTCTCAGGGATATAATTCACCCCTCCACTTT. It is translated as CASRDSQGYNSPLHF.

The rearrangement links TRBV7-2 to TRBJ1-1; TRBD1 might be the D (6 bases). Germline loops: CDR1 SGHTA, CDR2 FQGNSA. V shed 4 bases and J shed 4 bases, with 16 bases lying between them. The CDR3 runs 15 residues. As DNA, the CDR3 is TGTGCCAGCAGCTCATTTGGGGCAGGGGTCACTGAAGCTTTCTTT. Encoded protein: CASSSFGAGVTEAFF.

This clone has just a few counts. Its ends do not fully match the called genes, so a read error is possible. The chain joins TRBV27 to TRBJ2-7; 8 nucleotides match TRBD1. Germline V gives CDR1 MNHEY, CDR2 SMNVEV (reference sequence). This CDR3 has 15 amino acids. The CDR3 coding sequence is TGTGCCAGCAGTCTATTGACAGGGGCCTCCTCCGAGCAGTACTTC. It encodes CASSLLTGASSEQYF.

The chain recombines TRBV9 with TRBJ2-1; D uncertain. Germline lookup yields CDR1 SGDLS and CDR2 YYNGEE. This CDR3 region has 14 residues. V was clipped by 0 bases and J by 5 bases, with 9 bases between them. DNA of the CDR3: TGTGCCAGCAGCGTAGTAGCCAGCGACAATGAGCAGTTCTTC. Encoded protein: CASSVVASDNEQFF.

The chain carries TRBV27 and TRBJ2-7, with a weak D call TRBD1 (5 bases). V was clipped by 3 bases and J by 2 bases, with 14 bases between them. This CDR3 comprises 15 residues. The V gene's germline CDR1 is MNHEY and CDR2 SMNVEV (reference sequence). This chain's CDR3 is CASSFLDSSAYEQYF. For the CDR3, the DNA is TGTGCCAGCAGTTTTCTCGACAGTTCTGCCTACGAGCAGTACTTC.

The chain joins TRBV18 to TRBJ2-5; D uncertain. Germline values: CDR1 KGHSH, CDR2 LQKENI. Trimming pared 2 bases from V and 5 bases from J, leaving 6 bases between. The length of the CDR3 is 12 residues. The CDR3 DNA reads TGTGCCAGCTCACCAGTCCGGGAGACCCAGTACTTC. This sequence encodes CASSPVRETQYF.

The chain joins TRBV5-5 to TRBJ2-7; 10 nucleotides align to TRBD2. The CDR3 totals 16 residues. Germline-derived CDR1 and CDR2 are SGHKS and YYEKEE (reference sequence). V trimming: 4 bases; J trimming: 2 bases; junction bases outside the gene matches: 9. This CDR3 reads CASSPTTSGRPYEQYF. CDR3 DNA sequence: TGTGCCAGCAGCCCAACGACTAGCGGGCGCCCCTACGAGCAGTACTTC.

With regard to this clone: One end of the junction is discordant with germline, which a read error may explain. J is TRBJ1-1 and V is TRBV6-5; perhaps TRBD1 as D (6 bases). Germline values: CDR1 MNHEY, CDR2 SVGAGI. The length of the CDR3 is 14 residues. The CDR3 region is CAISRGSRNTEAFF. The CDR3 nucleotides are TGTGCCATCAGTAGGGGGTCGCGGAACACTGAAGCTTTCTTT.

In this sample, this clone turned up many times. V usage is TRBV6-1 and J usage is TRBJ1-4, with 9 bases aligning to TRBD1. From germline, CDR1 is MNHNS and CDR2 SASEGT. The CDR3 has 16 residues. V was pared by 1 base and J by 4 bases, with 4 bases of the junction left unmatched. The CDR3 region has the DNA TGTGCCAGCAGTGAAGTTCCGGGACAGGGTAATGAAAAACTGTTTTTT. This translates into CASSEVPGQGNEKLFF.

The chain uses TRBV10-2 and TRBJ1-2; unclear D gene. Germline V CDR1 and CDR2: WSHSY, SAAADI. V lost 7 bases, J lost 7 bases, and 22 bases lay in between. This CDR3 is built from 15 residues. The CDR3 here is CASMGPSGQSFGYTF. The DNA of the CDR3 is TGCGCCAGCATGGGCCCCTCCGGCCAATCCTTTGGCTACACCTTC.

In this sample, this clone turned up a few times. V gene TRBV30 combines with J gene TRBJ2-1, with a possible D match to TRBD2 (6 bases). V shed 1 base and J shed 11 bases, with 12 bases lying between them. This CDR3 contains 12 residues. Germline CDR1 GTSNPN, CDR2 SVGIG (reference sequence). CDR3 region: CAWSEIADKQFF. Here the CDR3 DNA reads TGTGCCTGGAGTGAGATAGCGGATAAGCAGTTCTTC.

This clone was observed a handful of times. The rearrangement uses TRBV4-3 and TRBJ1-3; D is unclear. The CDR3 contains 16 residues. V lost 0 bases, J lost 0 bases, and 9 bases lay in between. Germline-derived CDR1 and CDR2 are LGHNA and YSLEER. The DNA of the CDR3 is TGCGCCAGCAGCCAAGAGGCTACAGTCTCTGGAAACACCATATATTTT. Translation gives CASSQEATVSGNTIYF.